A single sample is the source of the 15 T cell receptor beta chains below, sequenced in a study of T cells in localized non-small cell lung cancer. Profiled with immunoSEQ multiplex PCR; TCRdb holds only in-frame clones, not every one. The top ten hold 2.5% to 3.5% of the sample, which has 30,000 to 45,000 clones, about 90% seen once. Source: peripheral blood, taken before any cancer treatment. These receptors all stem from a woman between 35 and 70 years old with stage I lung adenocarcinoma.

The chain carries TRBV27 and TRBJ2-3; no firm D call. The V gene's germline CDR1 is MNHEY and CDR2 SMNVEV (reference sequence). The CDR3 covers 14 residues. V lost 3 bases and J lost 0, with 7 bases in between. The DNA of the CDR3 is TGTGCCAGCAGTTTGTCAGCGAGCACAGATACGCAGTATTTT. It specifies CASSLSASTDTQYF.

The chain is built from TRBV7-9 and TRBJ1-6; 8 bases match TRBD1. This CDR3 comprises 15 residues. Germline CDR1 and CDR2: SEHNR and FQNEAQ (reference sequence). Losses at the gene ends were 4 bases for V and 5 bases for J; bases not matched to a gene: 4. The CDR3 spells CASSSDRGNNSPLHF. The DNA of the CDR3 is TGTGCCAGCAGCTCCGACAGGGGTAATAATTCACCCCTCCACTTT.

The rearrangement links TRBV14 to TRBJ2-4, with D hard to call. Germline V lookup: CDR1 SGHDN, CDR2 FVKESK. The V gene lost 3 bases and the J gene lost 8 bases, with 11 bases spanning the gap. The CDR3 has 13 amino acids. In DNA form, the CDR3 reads TGTGCCAGCAGCCATTCGGACGGCGACATTCAGTACTTC. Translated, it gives CASSHSDGDIQYF.

The CDR3 protein is CASSIGAGGGSIQYF. DNA of the CDR3: TGTGCCAGCTCAATCGGCGCAGGGGGTGGTAGCATTCAGTACTTC. The chain employs TRBV18 and TRBJ2-4; 7 bases align to TRBD1. CDR3 size: 15 residues. Germline assignment: CDR1 KGHSH and CDR2 LQKENI. The V and J ends lost 5 bases and 9 bases, in that order; junction bases with no gene match: 13.

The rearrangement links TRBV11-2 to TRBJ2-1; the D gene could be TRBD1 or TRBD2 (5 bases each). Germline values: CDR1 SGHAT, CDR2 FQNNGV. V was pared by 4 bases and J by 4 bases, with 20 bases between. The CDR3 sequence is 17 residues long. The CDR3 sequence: CASSSRPRRTLYNEQFF. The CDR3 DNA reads TGTGCCAGCAGCTCCCGACCTAGGAGGACATTATACAATGAGCAGTTCTTC.

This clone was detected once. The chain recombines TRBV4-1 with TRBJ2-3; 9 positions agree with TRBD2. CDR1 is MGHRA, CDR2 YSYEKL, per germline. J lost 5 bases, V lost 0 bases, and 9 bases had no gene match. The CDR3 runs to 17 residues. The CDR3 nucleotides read TGCGCCAGCAGCCAAGACCGCGGGAGGGCCGGGAGAGATACGCAGTATTTT. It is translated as CASSQDRGRAGRDTQYF.

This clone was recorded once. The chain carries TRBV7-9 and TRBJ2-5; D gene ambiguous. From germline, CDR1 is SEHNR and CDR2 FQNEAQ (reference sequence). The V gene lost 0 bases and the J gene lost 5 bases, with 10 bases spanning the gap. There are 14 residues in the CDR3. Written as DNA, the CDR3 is TGTGCCAGCAGCTTAGCTATGGGTAAGGAGACCCAGTACTTC. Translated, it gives CASSLAMGKETQYF.

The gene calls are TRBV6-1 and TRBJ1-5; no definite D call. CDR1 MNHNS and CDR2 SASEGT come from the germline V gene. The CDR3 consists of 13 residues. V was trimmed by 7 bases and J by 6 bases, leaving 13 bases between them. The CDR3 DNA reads TGTGCCAGCACAACTGAGGAGGGTCAGCCCCAGCATTTT. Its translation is CASTTEEGQPQHF.

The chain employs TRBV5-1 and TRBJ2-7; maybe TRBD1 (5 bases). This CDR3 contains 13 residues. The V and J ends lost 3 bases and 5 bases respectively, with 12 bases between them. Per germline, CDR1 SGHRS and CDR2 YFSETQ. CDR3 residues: CASSYPPGNEQYF. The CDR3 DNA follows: TGCGCCAGCAGCTACCCGCCAGGGAACGAGCAGTACTTC.

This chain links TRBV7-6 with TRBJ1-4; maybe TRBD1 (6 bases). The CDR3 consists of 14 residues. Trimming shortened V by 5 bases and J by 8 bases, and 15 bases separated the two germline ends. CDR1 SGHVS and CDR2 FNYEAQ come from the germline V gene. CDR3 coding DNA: TGTGCCAGCAGCCCAGGTGGGGGGCCGGAAAAACTGTTTTTT. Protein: CASSPGGGPEKLFF.

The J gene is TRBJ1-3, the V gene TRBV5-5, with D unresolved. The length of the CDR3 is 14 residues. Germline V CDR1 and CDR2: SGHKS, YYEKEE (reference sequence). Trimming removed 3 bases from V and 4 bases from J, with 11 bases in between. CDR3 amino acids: CASSSWGAGNTIYF. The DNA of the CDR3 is TGTGCCAGCAGCTCATGGGGAGCCGGAAACACCATATATTTT.

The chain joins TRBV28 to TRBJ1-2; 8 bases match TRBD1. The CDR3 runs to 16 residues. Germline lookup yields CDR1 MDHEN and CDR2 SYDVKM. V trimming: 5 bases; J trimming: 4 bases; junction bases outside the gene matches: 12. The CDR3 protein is CASSPRGPGTVYGYTF. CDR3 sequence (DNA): TGTGCCAGCAGTCCCAGGGGGCCCGGGACAGTCTATGGCTACACCTTC.

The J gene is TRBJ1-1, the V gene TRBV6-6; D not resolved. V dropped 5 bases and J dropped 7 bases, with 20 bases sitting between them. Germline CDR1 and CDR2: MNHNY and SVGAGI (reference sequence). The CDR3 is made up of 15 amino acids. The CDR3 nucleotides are TGTGCCAGCAGTAACGGGCGGACCTCCCGGGGTGAAGCTTTCTTT. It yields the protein CASSNGRTSRGEAFF.

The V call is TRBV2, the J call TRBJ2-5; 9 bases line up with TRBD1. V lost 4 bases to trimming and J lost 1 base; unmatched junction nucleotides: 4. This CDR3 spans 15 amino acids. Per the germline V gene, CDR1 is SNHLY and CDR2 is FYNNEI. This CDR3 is CASSVDRGIQETQYF. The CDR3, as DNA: TGTGCCAGCAGTGTAGACAGGGGGATCCAAGAGACCCAGTACTTC.

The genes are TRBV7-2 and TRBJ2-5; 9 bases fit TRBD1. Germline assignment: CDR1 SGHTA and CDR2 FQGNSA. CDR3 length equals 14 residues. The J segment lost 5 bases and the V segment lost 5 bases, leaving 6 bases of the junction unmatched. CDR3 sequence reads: CASSTDRGGETQYF. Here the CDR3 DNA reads TGTGCCAGCAGCACGGACAGGGGTGGGGAGACCCAGTACTTC. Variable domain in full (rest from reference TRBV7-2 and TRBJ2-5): GAGVSQSPSNKVTEKGKDVELRCDPISGHTALYWYRQSLGQGLEFLIYFQGNSAPDKSGLPSDRFSAERTGGSVSTLTIQRTQQEDSAVYLCASSTDRGGETQYFGPGTRLLVL.